The 15 T cell receptor beta chains in this list originate from one sample, sequenced in a study of metastatic and nonmetastatic thyroid tumors. From the PCR reads, TCRdb re-called clones with MiXCR. Seen here are tens of thousands of clones, about 13% observed once, and the top ten hold approximately 11%. None of the patients had undergone any treatment ahead of thyroid surgery. Sequenced: blood. Every receptor here comes from a female donor with papillary thyroid cancer or a benign thyroid nodule (not recorded which). Some clones in this sample may be carry-over from other donors' samples.

This clone has at least ten counts. The sample contains more than one DNA sequence encoding this CDR3. This sequence joins TRBV28 and TRBJ2-2; weak D call: TRBD1 (6 bases). The CDR3 consists of 15 residues. CDR1 is MDHEN and CDR2 is SYDVKM in the germline V gene. The germline V and J ends were trimmed by 6 bases and 4 bases, with 15 bases remaining between them. CDR3: CASSGRDTLTGELFF. In DNA form, the CDR3 reads TGTGCCAGCAGCGGCCGGGACACCCTCACCGGGGAGCTGTTTTTT. Using reference TRBV28 and TRBJ2-2 for the parts outside the CDR3, the full variable domain is DVKVTQSSRYLVKRTGEKVFLECVQDMDHENMFWYRQDPGLGLRLIYFSYDVKMKEKGDIPEGYSVSREKKERFSLILESASTNQTSMYLCASSGRDTLTGELFFGEGSRLTVL.

This clone was detected ten times or more. The chain recombines TRBV9 with TRBJ2-1; the D gene could be TRBD1 or TRBD2 (7 bases each). Trimming cost V 0 bases and J 1 base, with 11 bases left between them. The germline CDR1 and CDR2 sequences are SGDLS and YYNGEE. The CDR3 totals 16 residues. In DNA form, the CDR3 reads TGTGCCAGCAGCGTAGACAGGGGAGGGTCCTACAATGAGCAGTTCTTC. Translation gives CASSVDRGGSYNEQFF. Full variable domain (outside the CDR3, taken from reference TRBV9 and TRBJ2-1): DSGVTQTPKHLITATGQRVTLRCSPRSGDLSVYWYQQSLDQGLQFLIQYYNGEERAKGNILERFSAQQFPDLHSELNLSSLELGDSALYFCASSVDRGGSYNEQFFGPGTRLTVL.

This clone showed up just a few times. It may be a read error: a sequence one base away is much more abundant. The V and J genes are TRBV20-1 and TRBJ2-7; TRBD1 might be the D (7 bases). Deletions cut 5 bases from V and 0 bases from J, with 20 bases between. The CDR3 loop spans 16 amino acids. CDR1 and CDR2 from the germline V gene are DFQATT and SNEGSKA (reference sequence). CDR3 amino acids: CSASPRGWRGSYEQYF. CDR3 DNA: TGCAGTGCTTCCCCCAGGGGGTGGAGGGGCTCCTACGAGCAGTACTTC.

Ten or more counts support this clone. The rearrangement links TRBV6-2 or TRBV6-3 to TRBJ1-6; D possibly corresponds to TRBD1 (5 bases). From germline, CDR1 is MNHEY and CDR2 SVGEGT. V lost 2 bases and J lost 10, with 9 bases in between. CDR3 size: 13 residues. The CDR3 bases are TGTGCCAGCAGTTACACCGGGACGTCACCCCTCCACTTT. Protein sequence: CASSYTGTSPLHF.

This clone was seen many times. V and J are TRBV6-2 or TRBV6-3 and TRBJ1-5; maybe TRBD1 (5 bases). Trimming shortened V by 5 bases and J by 3 bases, and 14 bases separated the two germline ends. Germline CDR1 reads MNHEY; CDR2 reads SVGEGT. The CDR3 is made up of 15 amino acids. The DNA for the CDR3 is TGTGCCAGCAGTGACAACACAGGACACAATCAGCCCCAGCATTTT. The encoded protein is CASSDNTGHNQPQHF.

This clone was counted many times. The rearrangement links TRBV11-1 to TRBJ2-7; perhaps TRBD2 as D (5 bases). V was clipped by 1 base and J by 4 bases, with 14 bases between them. Germline lookup yields CDR1 SGHAT and CDR2 FQDESV (reference sequence). The CDR3 is 15 residues long. CDR3 region: CASSLVGVASYEQYF. The CDR3 nucleotides read TGTGCCAGCAGCTTAGTCGGGGTGGCTTCGTACGAGCAGTACTTC. The entire variable domain, with the rest obtained from reference TRBV11-1 and TRBJ2-7, is as follows: EAEVAQSPRYKITEKSQAVAFWCDPISGHATLYWYRQILGQGPELLVQFQDESVVDDSQLPKDRFSAERLKGVDSTLKIQPAELGDSAMYLCASSLVGVASYEQYFGPGTRLTVT.

This clone was observed at least ten times. The gene calls are TRBV6-1 and TRBJ2-2, with a weak D call TRBD1 (6 bases). The CDR3 has 16 amino acids. Per germline, CDR1 MNHNS and CDR2 SASEGT. Trimming pared 5 bases from V and 0 bases from J, leaving 13 bases between. CDR3 DNA sequence: TGTGCCAGCAGTAGAGAGACAGGATCGAACACCGGGGAGCTGTTTTTT. Amino acids: CASSRETGSNTGELFF.

About this clone itself: A read error may be the cause here, since a much bigger clone is one base away. At the DNA level, this CDR3 is encoded by other sequences in the same sample as well. The chain has TRBV5-4 and TRBJ2-1; TRBD1 is a possible D gene (5 bases). From germline, CDR1 is SGHNT and CDR2 YYREEE (reference sequence). The length of the CDR3 is 13 residues. The CDR3 here is CASSPTLDNEQFF. The CDR3 DNA sequence: TGTGCCAGCAGCCCAACCCTGGACAATGAGCAATTCTTC.

This clone was counted only a few times. The V gene is TRBV2, the J gene TRBJ2-1, with 8 bases matching TRBD2. The trim removed 10 bases at V and 5 bases at J, leaving 13 bases unmatched. The CDR3 sequence is 15 residues long. Germline values: CDR1 SNHLY, CDR2 FYNNEI. The CDR3 DNA sequence: TGTGCCATCAGGCCAGGGACTAGTGGGAACAATGAGCAGTTCTTC. Its protein is CAIRPGTSGNNEQFF.

V is TRBV14 and J is TRBJ2-5, with TRBD2 matching over 7 bases. Germline CDR1 and CDR2: SGHDN and FVKESK. Trimming cost V 1 base and J 1 base; bases outside gene matches: 9. The CDR3 is 17 amino acids. CDR3: CASSQGRVSGPQETQYF. CDR3 in DNA: TGTGCCAGCAGCCAAGGGCGGGTTAGCGGGCCCCAAGAGACCCAGTACTTC.

The sample holds many counts of this clone. The chain is built from TRBV9 and TRBJ2-3; 8 bases fit TRBD2. This CDR3 is 14 amino acids long. V shed 5 bases and J 4 bases; nucleotides not matched to a gene: 6. Germline V gene lookup returns CDR1 SGDLS and CDR2 YYNGEE. As DNA, the CDR3 is TGTGCCAGCAGAGGTAGCGGGATGTCAGATACGCAGTATTTT. Protein product: CASRGSGMSDTQYF.

This clone came up many times. CDR3 in DNA: TGTGCCAGCAGTTACTCTGCGGGACCATCCTACGAGCAGTACTTC. This gives the protein CASSYSAGPSYEQYF. The genes are TRBV6-2 or TRBV6-3 and TRBJ2-7; the D gene is possibly TRBD2 (6 bases). This CDR3 is 15 amino acids long. CDR1 and CDR2 from the germline V gene are MNHEY and SVGEGT. The ends were cut back, 0 bases at V and 1 base at J, with 10 bases in the middle.

This clone showed up many times. CDR3 DNA sequence: TGTGCCACCAGTGATTTTTCAGCGGGAGGGCCATATACGCAGTATTTT. Protein: CATSDFSAGGPYTQYF. V is TRBV24-1 and J is TRBJ2-3, with 10 nucleotides matching TRBD2. After removal of 1 base from V and 7 bases from J, the junction contained 7 bases not matched to a gene. The CDR3 covers 16 residues. Looked up from germline, CDR1 is KGHDR and CDR2 is SFDVKD.

Many counts were recorded for this clone. V and J are TRBV28 and TRBJ2-1; D unresolved. V was cut by 6 bases and J by 0 bases, with 12 bases left in between. The CDR3 has 15 residues. CDR1 is MDHEN, CDR2 SYDVKM, per germline. CDR3 sequence: CASRGSLGSYNEQFF. As DNA, the CDR3 is TGTGCCAGCAGGGGAAGCCTTGGCTCCTACAATGAGCAGTTCTTC.

This clone was observed at least ten times. V is TRBV19 and J is TRBJ2-1, with D perhaps given as TRBD1 or TRBD2 (5 bases each). Germline V CDR1 and CDR2: LNHDA, SQIVND (reference sequence). The CDR3 consists of 16 residues. Trimming shortened V by 6 bases and J by 6 bases, and 21 bases separated the two germline ends. CDR3 in amino acids: CASSSPGQGSFNEQFF. The CDR3 region has the DNA TGTGCCAGTAGCTCCCCGGGGCAGGGAAGTTTCAATGAGCAGTTCTTC.